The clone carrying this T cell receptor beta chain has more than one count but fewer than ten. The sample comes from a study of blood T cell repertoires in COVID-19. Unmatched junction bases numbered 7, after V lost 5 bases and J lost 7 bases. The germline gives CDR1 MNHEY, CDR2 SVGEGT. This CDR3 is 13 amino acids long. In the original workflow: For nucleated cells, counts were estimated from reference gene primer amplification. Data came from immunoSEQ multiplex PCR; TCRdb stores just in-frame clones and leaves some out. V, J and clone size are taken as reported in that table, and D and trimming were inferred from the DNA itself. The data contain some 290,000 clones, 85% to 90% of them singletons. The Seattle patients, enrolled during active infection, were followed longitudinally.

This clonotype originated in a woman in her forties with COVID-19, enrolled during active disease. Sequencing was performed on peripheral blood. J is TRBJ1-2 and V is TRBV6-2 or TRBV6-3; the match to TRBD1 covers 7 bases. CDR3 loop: CASSARDSPGYTF. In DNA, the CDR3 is TGTGCCAGCAGTGCTAGGGACAGCCCTGGCTACACCTTC.